The present TCR beta chain was sequenced within a study of somatic mutations in cytotoxic T cells in rheumatoid arthritis. This CDR3 has 13 amino acids. V was pared by 6 bases and J by 1 base, with 9 bases between. The germline V gene has CDR1 MNHNS and CDR2 SASEGT. The repertoire was sequenced with immunoSEQ multiplex PCR; TCRdb's copy has only in-frame clones and lacks some. The data contain about 20,000 clones, around 79% of them seen just once; the ten biggest clones take up around 8.9%. Positive magnetic bead selection separated CD4+ and CD8+ cells, and flow cytometry confirmed purity. The clonotype comes from an adult with rheumatoid arthritis. The V and J genes are TRBV6-1 and TRBJ1-1, with D unresolved. Material: CD8+ T cells sorted from blood. The CDR3 reads CASRESENTEAFF. The CDR3 bases are TGTGCCAGCAGGGAATCAGAGAACACTGAAGCTTTCTTT.